This TCR beta chain was recovered during a study of T cell changes during pregnancy in multiple sclerosis. The V end lost 4 bases, the J end lost 6 bases, and 23 bases lay between the germline ends. Germline V lookup: CDR1 SGDLS, CDR2 YYNGEE. The CDR3 extends over 17 amino acids. This clone was picked up one time. Data came from immunoSEQ multiplex PCR; TCRdb stores just in-frame clones and leaves some out. This repertoire shows some 58,000 clones, 90% to 97% found once; its top ten account for 2.5%. V gene TRBV9 combines with J gene TRBJ2-1, with D possibly being TRBD2 (7 bases). This material consisted of CD8+ T cells from peripheral blood mononuclear cells, taken after pregnancy. The clonotype was recovered from a female donor with multiple sclerosis, enrolled in a pregnancy study. The CDR3 region is CASSKGGGGPFRNEQFF. The CDR3 coding sequence is TGTGCCAGCAGCAAGGGAGGGGGAGGGCCCTTTCGCAATGAGCAGTTCTTC.